This TCR beta chain was sequenced for a study of T cell repertoires in cytomegalovirus infection. The sample holds a few counts of this clonotype. TCRdb redid the calling of the reads with MiXCR, one entry per CDR3 protein. This table has 250,000 to 300,000 distinct CDR3 sequences, about a quarter appearing once. The V end lost 3 bases, the J end lost 0 bases, and 14 bases lay between the germline ends. This CDR3 is built from 16 residues. From germline, CDR1 is LNHNV and CDR2 YYDKDF (reference sequence). Material for sequencing was PBMCs. The origin of this receptor is a human donor in good health (CMV status not recorded). Some clones in this sample may be carry-over from other donors' samples. The genes are TRBV15 and TRBJ1-1; a weak D match, TRBD1 (5 bases). The CDR3 is CATSRTATFMNTEAFF. For the CDR3, the DNA is TGTGCCACCAGCAGGACAGCTACTTTCATGAACACTGAAGCTTTCTTT.